Presented here are 18 T cell receptor beta chains from one specimen sequenced in a study of control samples from healthy donors and cancer patients. Repertoires were generated with immunoSEQ multiplex PCR, while TCRdb's copy carries only in-frame clones and drops some. The sample carries under 200,000 clones, 80% to 95% recorded once. Sample: blood. These receptors were collected from a woman aged 55-69 years in good health.

The chain uses TRBV5-6 and TRBJ1-2; 12 bases are shared with TRBD1. The length of the CDR3 is 15 residues. With V trimmed by 2 bases and J by 7 bases, 6 bases remained unmatched. CDR1 SGHDT and CDR2 YYEEEE come from the germline V gene. The CDR3 DNA reads TGTGCCAGCAGCTTCGGGACAGGGGGCCAGACTGGCTACACCTTC. It specifies CASSFGTGGQTGYTF.

The chain couples TRBV9 to TRBJ2-7, with D hard to call. V lost 0 bases and J 3 bases, leaving 10 bases between the germline ends. The CDR3 covers 14 residues. Germline V gene sequence: CDR1 SGDLS, CDR2 YYNGEE. CDR3 in DNA: TGTGCCAGCAGCGTAGGTCTGGGCCTCTACGAGCAGTACTTC. Translating it yields CASSVGLGLYEQYF. Combining the CDR3 with reference TRBV9 and TRBJ2-7 gives the whole variable domain DSGVTQTPKHLITATGQRVTLRCSPRSGDLSVYWYQQSLDQGLQFLIQYYNGEERAKGNILERFSAQQFPDLHSELNLSSLELGDSALYFCASSVGLGLYEQYFGPGTRLTVT.

The chain has TRBV27 and TRBJ1-6; D gene uncertain. V was clipped by 6 bases and J by 9 bases, with 15 bases between them. Germline V gene data show CDR1 as MNHEY and CDR2 as SMNVEV (reference sequence). The CDR3 has 14 residues. CDR3 in amino acids: CASREGSSGSPLHF. CDR3 in DNA: TGTGCCAGCAGGGAGGGTTCCTCGGGTTCACCCCTCCACTTT.

The chain combines TRBV19 with TRBJ1-1; possibly TRBD1 for D (6 bases). Trimming removed 8 bases at V and 4 bases at J, with 11 bases between. Germline lookup yields CDR1 LNHDA and CDR2 SQIVND (reference sequence). The CDR3 is 12 residues long. CDR3 coding DNA: TGTGCCAGTCAAGGGGGGGGCACTGAAGCTTTCTTT. Translation: CASQGGGTEAFF.

The rearrangement joins TRBV11-2 to TRBJ1-2; D gene unclear. V was shortened by 5 bases and J by 7 bases, with 11 bases between the two germline ends. This CDR3 region has 12 residues. CDR1 and CDR2 from the germline V gene are SGHAT and FQNNGV. CDR3: CASSPNGFGYTF. The CDR3, as DNA: TGTGCCAGCAGCCCCAATGGGTTTGGCTACACCTTC.

This clone was seen just once. The chain employs TRBV2 and TRBJ2-5; TRBD2 matches at 11 bases. Germline loops: CDR1 SNHLY, CDR2 FYNNEI. The ends lost 5 bases at V and 2 bases at J; junction bases unmatched: 4. This CDR3 has 15 amino acids. CDR3 amino acids: CASSKTSGEQETQYF. The CDR3 DNA is TGTGCCAGCAGTAAGACTAGCGGGGAACAAGAGACCCAGTACTTC.

V gene TRBV5-1 combines with J gene TRBJ2-2; TRBD1 matches at 8 bases. Unmatched junction bases numbered 12, after V lost 0 bases and J lost 5 bases. Germline V gene lookup returns CDR1 SGHRS and CDR2 YFSETQ. This CDR3 contains 18 residues. Here the CDR3 reads CASSLAPPGQGVTGELFF. The DNA for the CDR3 is TGCGCCAGCAGCTTGGCCCCCCCTGGACAGGGAGTTACCGGGGAGCTGTTTTTT.

This chain links TRBV3-1 (or the pseudogene TRBV3-2) with TRBJ2-7; 9 bases are a match to TRBD1. Germline lookup yields CDR1 LGHDT and CDR2 YNNKEL (reference sequence). V shed 0 bases and J 7 bases; nucleotides not matched to a gene: 10. The CDR3 consists of 16 residues. This CDR3 is CASSQDPRQGGLEQYF. In DNA, the CDR3 is TGTGCCAGCAGCCAAGATCCGCGACAGGGGGGCCTTGAGCAGTACTTC.

The chain uses TRBV12-3 or TRBV12-4 and TRBJ2-7, with D possibly being TRBD1 (5 bases). The CDR3 is 13 amino acids. Between the trimmed V and J ends, which lost 3 bases and 6 bases, there was a span of 12 bases. CDR3 sequence: CASSFTRTGEQYF. CDR3 nucleotides: TGTGCCAGCAGTTTTACCAGAACAGGCGAGCAGTACTTC.

This sequence joins TRBV27 and TRBJ1-6, with D uncertain. Trimming cost V 8 bases and J 9 bases, with 20 bases left between them. CDR1 and CDR2 (germline): MNHEY, SMNVEV (reference sequence). There are 15 residues in the CDR3. The CDR3 nucleotides are TGTGCCAGCGGGTCCTGGGAGGCCCGAGGTTCACCCCTCCACTTT. It is translated as CASGSWEARGSPLHF.

The V gene is TRBV7-2, the J gene TRBJ1-2; tentatively, D is TRBD1 (6 bases). Trimming took 8 bases from V and 2 from J, leaving 15 bases between them. The CDR3 is 14 residues long. Germline V gene data show CDR1 as SGHTA and CDR2 as FQGNSA. Here the CDR3 DNA reads TGTGCCAGCGGGAAGGGGGGATCCAACTATGGCTACACCTTC. It encodes CASGKGGSNYGYTF.

CDR3 in DNA: TGTGCCAGTAGTATAGGGCTGTGGGACTCTGGAAACACCATATATTTT. Amino acids: CASSIGLWDSGNTIYF. J is TRBJ1-3 and V is TRBV19; no clear D. Trimming removed 1 base at V and 0 bases at J, with 10 bases between. CDR3 length equals 16 residues. The germline gives CDR1 LNHDA, CDR2 SQIVND (reference sequence).

This chain links TRBV7-2 with TRBJ1-2; TRBD1 aligns across 7 bases. Trimming cost V 2 bases and J 7 bases; bases outside gene matches: 10. There are 15 residues in the CDR3. Germline loops: CDR1 SGHTA, CDR2 FQGNSA. CDR3 loop: CASSLSTVQGVGYTF. CDR3 in DNA: TGTGCCAGCAGCTTATCTACGGTCCAGGGGGTTGGCTACACCTTC.

The V gene is TRBV9, the J gene TRBJ2-1, with 7 bases fitting TRBD2. In germline, CDR1 is SGDLS, CDR2 YYNGEE. Unmatched junction bases numbered 5, after V lost 2 bases and J lost 3 bases. CDR3 length: 15 residues. CDR3 residues: CASSVTAGLYNEQFF. In DNA form, the CDR3 reads TGTGCCAGCAGCGTTACAGCGGGACTCTACAATGAGCAGTTCTTC.

This clone was picked up a small number of times. The chain couples TRBV10-3 to TRBJ2-2; D unclear. Trimming cost V 7 bases and J 0 bases, with 12 bases left between them. This CDR3 is 15 amino acids long. Looked up from germline, CDR1 is ENHRY and CDR2 is SYGVKD. As DNA, the CDR3 is TGTGCCATCAATGTTCGTGGGTCGAACACCGGGGAGCTGTTTTTT. Its translation: CAINVRGSNTGELFF.

The chain is built from TRBV2 and TRBJ2-7; possible D gene TRBD1, 5 bases. The CDR3 covers 12 residues. V lost 2 bases, J lost 4 bases, and 6 bases lay in between. Germline lookup yields CDR1 SNHLY and CDR2 FYNNEI. The CDR3, as DNA: TGTGCCAGCAGTGAACAGGGTTACGAGCAGTACTTC. Protein product: CASSEQGYEQYF.

CDR3 nucleotides: TGTGCCAGCAGAAAAAGGATGTCCTACGAGCAGTACTTC. Its protein is CASRKRMSYEQYF. The V gene is TRBV12-3 or TRBV12-4, the J gene TRBJ2-7; unclear D gene. Trimming removed 6 bases at V and 1 base at J, with 10 bases between. This CDR3 contains 13 residues.

The rearrangement joins TRBV6-1 to TRBJ2-1; D might be TRBD1 (6 bases). V was cut by 3 bases and J by 15 bases, with 18 bases left in between. CDR1 is MNHNS, CDR2 SASEGT, per germline. The CDR3 runs 13 residues. CDR3 bases: TGTGCCAGCAGTGAGAGGGGGATATTGATATTGTTCTTC. Its translation is CASSERGILILFF.